The 8 T cell receptor beta chains presented below share a single source sample, sequenced in a study of CD8+CD57+ T cells in acquired aplastic anemia. In patients chosen for sequencing, flow cytometry had shown CD8+CD57+ cell expansion. Genomic DNA served as template for TCR beta VDJ and CDR3 profiling. TCRdb re-derived calls from the reads in MiXCR, one entry per CDR3 protein. This table holds roughly 61,000 distinct CDR3 sequences, approximately 54% found once. What was sequenced was sorted CD4+, CD8+, or CD8+CD57+ T cells (not recorded which) from PBMCs. The receptors stem from a human donor with aplastic anemia.

The chain couples TRBV7-6 to TRBJ2-5, with D possibly TRBD1 on 5 matching bases. CDR1 is SGHVS and CDR2 is FNYEAQ in the germline V gene. V was trimmed by 3 bases and J by 1 base, leaving 9 bases between them. The CDR3 contains 14 residues. Here the CDR3 reads CASSFTGIQETQYF. For the CDR3, the DNA is TGTGCCAGCAGCTTCACAGGAATCCAAGAGACCCAGTACTTC.

This clonotype has ten or more counts. The CDR3 DNA follows: TGTGCCAGCAGTTTATCGGCAGGGGATCACCAAGAGACCCAGTACTTC. Amino acids: CASSLSAGDHQETQYF. The chain uses TRBV27 and TRBJ2-5; tentatively, D is TRBD1 (6 bases). The CDR3 consists of 16 residues. V gave up 0 bases and J gave up 0 bases, with 11 bases separating them. Germline-derived CDR1 and CDR2 are MNHEY and SMNVEV (reference sequence).

This clonotype came up a few times. The V and J genes are TRBV27 and TRBJ1-2; TRBD1 matches at 8 bases. With 5 bases clipped from V and 2 bases from J, the junction kept 4 bases outside the gene matches. The CDR3 spans 14 residues. CDR1 is MNHEY, CDR2 SMNVEV, per germline (reference sequence). CDR3 DNA: TGTGCCAGCAGTCCGCGGACAGGGAACTATGGCTACACCTTC. It encodes CASSPRTGNYGYTF.

This chain connects TRBV24-1 to TRBJ1-5; no definite D call. Germline V CDR1 and CDR2: KGHDR, SFDVKD. V dropped 2 bases and J dropped 9 bases, with 16 bases sitting between them. The CDR3 runs to 15 residues. The chain's CDR3 is CATSDSRARFGPQHF. CDR3 DNA sequence: TGTGCCACCAGTGATTCCCGTGCACGCTTCGGGCCCCAGCATTTT.

There are a few counts of this clonotype. This sequence may be a read error, since a much larger clone differs from it by one base. The conserved closing phenylalanine or tryptophan is absent in this CDR3, likely reflecting a read error. The rearrangement uses TRBV6-5 and TRBJ2-1; D might be TRBD1 (6 bases). The CDR3 has 14 amino acids. Trimming cost V 2 bases and J 3 bases, with 8 bases left between them. Germline V gene lookup returns CDR1 MNHEY and CDR2 SVGAGI. This CDR3 reads CASSYGDNYNEQFL. Written as DNA, the CDR3 is TGTGCCAGCAGTTACGGGGACAACTACAATGAGCAGTTCCTC.

V and J are TRBV7-9 and TRBJ2-3; D not resolved. Germline V CDR1 and CDR2: SEHNR, FQNEAQ (reference sequence). CDR3 length equals 13 residues. The V end was cut by 3 bases, the J end by 0 bases, with 4 bases between. The CDR3 reads CASSLLSTDTQYF. As DNA, the CDR3 is TGTGCCAGCAGCTTGTTAAGCACAGATACGCAGTATTTT.

This clonotype has ten or more counts. The genes are TRBV5-4 and TRBJ2-7, with D perhaps given as TRBD1 or TRBD2 (5 bases each). Germline values: CDR1 SGHNT, CDR2 YYREEE (reference sequence). CDR3 length: 19 amino acids. V dropped 1 base and J dropped 2 bases, with 25 bases sitting between them. CDR3 bases: TGTGCCAGCAGCTTGTATAGGACGGGACGGCTAGCAGGGCCCTACGAGCAGTACGTC. Translating gives CASSLYRTGRLAGPYEQYV.

This clonotype has at least ten counts. This chain connects TRBV11-1 to TRBJ2-3; D is uncertain. This CDR3 has 15 amino acids. Germline CDR1 SGHAT, CDR2 FQDESV (reference sequence). With 4 bases removed from V and 2 bases from J, the gap between germline ends came to 13 bases. The CDR3 bases are TGTGCCAGCAGCTCCCCCAGCGAGTTCACAGATACGCAGTATTTT. Protein: CASSSPSEFTDTQYF.